This TCR beta chain was sequenced in a study of shared clonotypes between healthy human individuals. General observations from the study: Naive CD4 clonotypes overlapped across a few donors at 4.5% to 5.5%.

Points on this clone: Antigen unknown.

From germline, CDR1 is SEHNR and CDR2 FQNEAQ (reference sequence). This CDR3 contains 15 residues. V lost 1 base, J lost 3 bases, and 11 bases lay in between. Each subset's genomic DNA was split evenly across several immunoSEQ plates. The repertoire was sequenced with immunoSEQ multiplex PCR; TCRdb's copy has only in-frame clones and lacks some. The repertoire consists of about 750,000 clones, with 85% to 95% occurring once and the leading ten covering about 24%. Naive-designated CD8 cells lacked CD45RO, were positively enriched for CCR7, and omitted terminally differentiated effector memory CD45RA+ cells. The donor cohort consisted entirely of Caucasian adults residing in Nashville, Tennessee.

This receptor was obtained from a man aged 25 to 45 in good health. Sequencing input: naive CD8+ T cells sorted from blood. The chain couples TRBV7-9 to TRBJ2-3; either TRBD1 or TRBD2 may fit D (5 bases each). The CDR3 DNA is TGTGCCAGCAGCTTAGGGCTTGGGGGAACAGATACGCAGTATTTT. As protein: CASSLGLGGTDTQYF.